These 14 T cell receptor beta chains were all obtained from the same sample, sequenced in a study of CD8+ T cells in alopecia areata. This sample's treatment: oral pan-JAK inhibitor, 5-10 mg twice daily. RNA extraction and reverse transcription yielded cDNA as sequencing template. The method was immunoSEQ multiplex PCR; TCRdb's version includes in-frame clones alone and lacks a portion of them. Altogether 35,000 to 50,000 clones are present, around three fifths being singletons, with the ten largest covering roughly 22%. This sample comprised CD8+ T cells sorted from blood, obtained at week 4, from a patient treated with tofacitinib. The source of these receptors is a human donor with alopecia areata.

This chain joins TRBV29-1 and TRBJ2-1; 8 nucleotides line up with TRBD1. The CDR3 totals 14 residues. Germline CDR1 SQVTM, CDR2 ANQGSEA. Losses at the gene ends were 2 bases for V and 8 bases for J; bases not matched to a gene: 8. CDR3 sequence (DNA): TGCAGCGTTGAAAGGCAGGGGGCGGTGGATGAGCAGTTCTTC. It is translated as CSVERQGAVDEQFF.

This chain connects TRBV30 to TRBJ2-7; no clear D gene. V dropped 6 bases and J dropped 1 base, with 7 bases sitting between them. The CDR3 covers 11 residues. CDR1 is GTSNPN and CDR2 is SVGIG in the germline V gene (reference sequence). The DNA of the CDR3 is TGTGCCTGTTATGGATCCTACGAGCAGTACTTC. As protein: CACYGSYEQYF.

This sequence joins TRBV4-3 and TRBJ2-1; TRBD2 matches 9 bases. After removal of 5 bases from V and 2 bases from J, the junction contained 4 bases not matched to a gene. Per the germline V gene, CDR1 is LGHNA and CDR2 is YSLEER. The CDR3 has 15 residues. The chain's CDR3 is CASSFSGGTYNEQFF. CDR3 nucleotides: TGCGCCAGCAGCTTTAGCGGGGGCACCTACAATGAGCAGTTCTTC.

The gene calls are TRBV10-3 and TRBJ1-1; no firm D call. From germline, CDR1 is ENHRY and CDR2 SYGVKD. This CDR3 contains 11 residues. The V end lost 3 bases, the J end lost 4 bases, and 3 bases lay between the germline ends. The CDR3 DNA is TGTGCCATCAGTGATGGCACTGAAGCTTTCTTT. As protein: CAISDGTEAFF.

CDR3 coding DNA: TGCAGCGCTATAGAGCGGGGGGACACCACAGATACGCAGTATTTT. It codes for CSAIERGDTTDTQYF. The V and J genes are TRBV29-1 and TRBJ2-3, with TRBD2 matching over 9 bases. The junction had 10 bases not matched to a gene; V was cut back by 7 bases and J by 2 bases. The CDR3 is 15 residues long. Looked up from germline, CDR1 is SQVTM and CDR2 is ANQGSEA.

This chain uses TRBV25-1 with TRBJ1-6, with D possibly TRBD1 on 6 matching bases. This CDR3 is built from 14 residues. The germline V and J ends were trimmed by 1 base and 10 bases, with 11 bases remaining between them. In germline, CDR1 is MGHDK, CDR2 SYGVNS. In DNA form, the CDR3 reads TGTGCCAGCAGTGAATTCAGGGGAGGATCACCCCTCCACTTT. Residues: CASSEFRGGSPLHF.

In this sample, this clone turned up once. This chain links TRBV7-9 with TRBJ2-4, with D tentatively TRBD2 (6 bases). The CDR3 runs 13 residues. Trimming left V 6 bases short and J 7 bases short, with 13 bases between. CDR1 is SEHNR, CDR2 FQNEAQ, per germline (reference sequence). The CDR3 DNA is TGTGCCAGCAGGCGGGACGAGGAGAACATTCAGTACTTC. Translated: CASRRDEENIQYF.

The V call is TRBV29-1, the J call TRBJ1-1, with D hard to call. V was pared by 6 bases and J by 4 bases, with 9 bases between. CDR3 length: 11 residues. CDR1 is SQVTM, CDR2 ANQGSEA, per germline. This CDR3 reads CSVEQITEAFF. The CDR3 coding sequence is TGCAGCGTAGAACAGATCACTGAAGCTTTCTTT.

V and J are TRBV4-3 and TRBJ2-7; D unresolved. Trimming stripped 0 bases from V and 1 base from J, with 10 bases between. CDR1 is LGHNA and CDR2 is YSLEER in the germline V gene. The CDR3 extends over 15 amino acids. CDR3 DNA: TGCGCCAGCAGCCAAGACACAGCAGGATCCTACGAGCAGTACTTC. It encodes CASSQDTAGSYEQYF.

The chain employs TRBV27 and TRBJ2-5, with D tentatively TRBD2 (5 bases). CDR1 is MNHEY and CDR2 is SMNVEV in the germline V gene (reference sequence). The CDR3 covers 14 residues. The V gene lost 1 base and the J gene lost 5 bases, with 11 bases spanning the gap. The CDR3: CASSLYLGVETQYF. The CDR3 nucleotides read TGTGCCAGCAGTTTATACTTGGGAGTGGAGACCCAGTACTTC.

The CDR3 is CASSFHQRGRNEQFF. The DNA for the CDR3 is TGCGCCAGCAGCTTTCACCAGCGAGGGCGCAATGAGCAGTTCTTC. V usage is TRBV4-1 and J usage is TRBJ2-1; weak D call: TRBD2 (5 bases). The CDR3 consists of 15 residues. The germline V and J ends were trimmed by 5 bases and 6 bases, with 17 bases remaining between them. From germline, CDR1 is MGHRA and CDR2 YSYEKL.

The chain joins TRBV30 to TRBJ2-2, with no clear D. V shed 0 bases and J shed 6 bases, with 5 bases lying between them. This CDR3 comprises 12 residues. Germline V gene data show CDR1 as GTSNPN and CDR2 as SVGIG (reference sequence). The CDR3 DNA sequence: TGTGCCTGGAGTGTAGCCCCCGGGGAGCTGTTTTTT. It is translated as CAWSVAPGELFF.

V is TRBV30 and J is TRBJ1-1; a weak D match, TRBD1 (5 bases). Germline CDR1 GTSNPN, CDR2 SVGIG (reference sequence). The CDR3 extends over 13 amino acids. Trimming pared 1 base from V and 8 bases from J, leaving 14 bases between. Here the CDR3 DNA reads TGTGCCTGGAGTGGCACTACAGGTACCGAAGCTTTCTTT. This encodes CAWSGTTGTEAFF.

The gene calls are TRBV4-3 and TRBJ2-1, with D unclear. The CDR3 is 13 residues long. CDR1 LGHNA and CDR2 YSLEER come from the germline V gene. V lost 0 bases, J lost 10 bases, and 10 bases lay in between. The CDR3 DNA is TGCGCCAGCAGCCAAGATCTAGTCGGGGAGCAGTTCTTC. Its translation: CASSQDLVGEQFF.